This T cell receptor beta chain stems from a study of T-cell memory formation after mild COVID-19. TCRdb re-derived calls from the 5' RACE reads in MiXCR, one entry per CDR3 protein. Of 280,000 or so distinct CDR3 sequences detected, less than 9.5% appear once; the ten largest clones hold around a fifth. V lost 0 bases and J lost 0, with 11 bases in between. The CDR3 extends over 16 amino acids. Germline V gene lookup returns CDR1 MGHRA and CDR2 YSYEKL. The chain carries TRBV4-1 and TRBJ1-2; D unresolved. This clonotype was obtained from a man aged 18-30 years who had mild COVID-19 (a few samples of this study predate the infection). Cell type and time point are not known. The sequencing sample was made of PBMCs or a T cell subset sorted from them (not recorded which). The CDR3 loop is CASSQDQRPANYGYTF. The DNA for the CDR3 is TGCGCCAGCAGCCAAGATCAAAGGCCCGCTAACTATGGCTACACCTTC.